This T cell receptor (beta chain) was found in a study of graft-versus-host responses after intestinal transplantation. Study information: Recipients received multivisceral, liver-intestinal, or isolated intestinal transplants. After anti-thymocyte globulin induction, recipients took tacrolimus and steroids for three to four years. Study conclusions and caveats: GvH clones were found in recipient marrow; some appeared first in ileum or blood. Association was observed between peak circulating GvH clone levels and early post-transplant HvG declines.

Germline V gene data show CDR1 as SGHRS and CDR2 as YFSETQ. The CDR3 contains 14 residues. Losses at the gene ends were 4 bases for V and 4 bases for J; bases not matched to a gene: 3. Method: immunoSEQ multiplex PCR; TCRdb's copy keeps in-frame clones and lacks some. Among 90,000 to 150,000 clones listed, roughly 93% were seen once. With respect to this clone: No antigen is known for it.

The TCR originated in a human donor who received an intestinal transplant. The sequenced sample was unstimulated CD4+ T cells sorted from spleen or lymph node cells, obtained before intestinal transplant. The chain is built from TRBV5-1 and TRBJ2-7, with 12 positions matching TRBD2. Here the CDR3 reads CASSPGLAGYEQYF. CDR3 coding DNA: TGCGCCAGCAGCCCGGGACTAGCGGGTTACGAGCAGTACTTC.